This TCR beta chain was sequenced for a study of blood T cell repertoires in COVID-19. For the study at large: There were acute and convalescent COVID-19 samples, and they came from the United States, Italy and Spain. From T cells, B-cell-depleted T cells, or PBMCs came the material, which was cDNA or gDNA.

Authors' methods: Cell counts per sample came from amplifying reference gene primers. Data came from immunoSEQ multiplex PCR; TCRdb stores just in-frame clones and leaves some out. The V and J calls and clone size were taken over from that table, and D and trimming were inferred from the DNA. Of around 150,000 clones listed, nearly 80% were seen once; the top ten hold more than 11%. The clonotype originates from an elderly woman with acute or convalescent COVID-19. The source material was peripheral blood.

The CDR3: CAWSVRLAPETQYF. CDR3 DNA sequence: TGTGCCTGGAGTGTTAGGCTAGCTCCAGAGACCCAGTACTTC. This chain uses TRBV30 with TRBJ2-5, with D tentatively TRBD2 (5 bases). The CDR3 is 14 residues long. Germline V gene lookup returns CDR1 GTSNPN and CDR2 SVGIG (reference sequence). V lost 0 bases and J 4 bases, leaving 12 bases between the germline ends.